What follows are 15 T cell receptor beta chains derived from one specimen sequenced in a study of blood T cell repertoires in COVID-19. Profiled with immunoSEQ multiplex PCR; TCRdb holds only in-frame clones, not every one. The sample has some 86,000 clones; over 70% are singletons. Sequenced input: peripheral blood. The receptors originated from a woman over 75 with active or convalescent COVID-19.

CDR3 DNA: TGTGCCAGCAGCTTAGTACTAGCGGGGGGGCTGTTCTTC. This encodes CASSLVLAGGLFF. The J gene is TRBJ2-1, the V gene TRBV7-2; 13 positions match TRBD2. This CDR3 is 13 amino acids long. CDR1 is SGHTA and CDR2 is FQGNSA in the germline V gene. V lost 1 base to trimming and J lost 15 bases; unmatched junction nucleotides: 3.

The count of this clone is one. The chain carries TRBV5-4 and TRBJ1-2, with TRBD1 matching over 8 bases. Germline CDR1 is SGHNT and CDR2 is YYREEE (reference sequence). The trim removed 5 bases at V and 5 bases at J, leaving 8 bases unmatched. The CDR3 runs to 14 residues. The CDR3 DNA reads as TGTGCCAGCAGTCTGGGACAGGAACTTTATGGCTACACCTTC. Translated: CASSLGQELYGYTF.

The chain links TRBV29-1 to TRBJ1-2, with D possibly TRBD1 on 6 matching bases. This CDR3 is built from 15 residues. The V and J ends lost 3 bases and 3 bases respectively, with 17 bases between them. Germline-derived CDR1 and CDR2 are SQVTM and ANQGSEA. In nucleotides, the CDR3 is TGCAGCGTTGATAGGAATGTGGGGGCAGACTATGGCTACACCTTC. Amino acids: CSVDRNVGADYGYTF.

The chain carries TRBV19 and TRBJ2-5; 12 bases align to TRBD2. V shed 3 bases and J 4 bases; nucleotides not matched to a gene: 9. The germline V gene encodes CDR1 LNHDA and CDR2 SQIVND (reference sequence). The CDR3 extends over 17 amino acids. CDR3 amino acids: CASSIGASGGATETQYF. The CDR3 nucleotides read TGTGCCAGTAGTATTGGCGCTAGCGGGGGGGCTACAGAGACCCAGTACTTC.

CDR3 loop: CASSLTAGGRDIQYF. CDR3 DNA: TGTGCCAGCAGCTTAACGGCAGGGGGCAGAGACATTCAGTACTTC. The V gene is TRBV7-3, the J gene TRBJ2-4, with 8 bases that match TRBD1. This CDR3 is built from 15 residues. CDR1 SGHTA and CDR2 FQGTGA come from the germline V gene. V was pared by 0 bases and J by 8 bases, with 6 bases of the junction left unmatched.

V and J are TRBV7-8 and TRBJ2-2; D possibly corresponds to TRBD2 (5 bases). Germline CDR1 SGHVS, CDR2 FQNEAQ. The CDR3 loop spans 14 amino acids. Trimming took off 2 bases at V and 6 bases at J, with 10 bases between the two ends. As DNA, the CDR3 is TGTGCCAGCAGCTTAATCGGGGTCCCCGGGGAGCTGTTTTTT. Translation: CASSLIGVPGELFF.

The chain joins TRBV10-2 to TRBJ1-1; TRBD1 agrees at 9 bases. This CDR3 has 15 residues. The V gene's germline CDR1 is WSHSY and CDR2 SAAADI. After removal of 2 bases from V and 12 bases from J, the junction contained 13 bases not matched to a gene. The CDR3 coding sequence is TGCGCCAGCAGTGAGACCCGAAAACAGGGGGCTGGGTCTTTCTTT. It codes for CASSETRKQGAGSFF.

V is TRBV3-1 (or the pseudogene TRBV3-2) and J is TRBJ2-3; 9 bases are shared with TRBD2. CDR1 LGHDT and CDR2 YNNKEL come from the germline V gene (reference sequence). This CDR3 spans 16 amino acids. V lost 5 bases to trimming and J lost 2 bases; unmatched junction nucleotides: 8. The CDR3, as DNA: TGTGCCAGCAGCGCGTGGCGGGGGGGGTCCACAGATACGCAGTATTTT. Encoded protein: CASSAWRGGSTDTQYF.

The gene calls are TRBV19 and TRBJ1-5; maybe TRBD1 (6 bases). The V end lost 2 bases, the J end lost 6 bases, and 11 bases lay between the germline ends. This CDR3 is built from 14 residues. Germline V gene data show CDR1 as LNHDA and CDR2 as SQIVND (reference sequence). The CDR3 is CASSISRGGQPQHF. The CDR3 nucleotides read TGTGCCAGTAGTATATCCAGGGGCGGTCAGCCCCAGCATTTT.

In this sample, this clone turned up once. This rearrangement joins TRBV19 to TRBJ1-2; D is unresolved. This CDR3 contains 14 residues. Germline V gene sequence: CDR1 LNHDA, CDR2 SQIVND (reference sequence). With 1 base removed from V and 6 bases from J, the gap between germline ends came to 12 bases. CDR3 bases: TGTGCCAGTAGTATAGTTGGGATCGGGGATGGCTACACCTTC. The encoded protein is CASSIVGIGDGYTF.

V usage is TRBV6-1 and J usage is TRBJ1-1, with D hard to call. Trimming removed 7 bases from V and 5 bases from J, with 11 bases in between. This CDR3 has 12 residues. The V gene's germline CDR1 is MNHNS and CDR2 SASEGT. The CDR3, as DNA: TGTGCCAGCAACCAGATTTCGACTGAAGCTTTCTTT. It codes for CASNQISTEAFF.

The chain joins TRBV7-3 to TRBJ2-1, with 10 bases aligning to TRBD2. V shed 5 bases, J shed 2 bases, and the junction held 3 bases outside the gene matches. Germline V gene sequence: CDR1 SGHTA, CDR2 FQGTGA. This CDR3 has 15 residues. CDR3 protein: CASSPLAGAYNEQFF. The DNA for the CDR3 is TGTGCCAGCAGCCCCCTAGCGGGGGCCTACAATGAGCAGTTCTTC.

The V call is TRBV11-3, the J call TRBJ2-6, with D unresolved. Trimming shortened V by 0 bases and J by 0 bases, and 3 bases separated the two germline ends. This CDR3 region has 15 residues. In germline, CDR1 is SGHNT, CDR2 YENEEA. In DNA, the CDR3 is TGTGCCAGCAGCTTAGACAGCTCTGGGGCCAACGTCCTGACTTTC. It codes for CASSLDSSGANVLTF. Using reference TRBV11-3 and TRBJ2-6 for the parts outside the CDR3, the full variable domain is EAGVVQSPRYKIIEKKQPVAFWCNPISGHNTLYWYLQNLGQGPELLIRYENEEAVDDSQLPKDRFSAERLKGVDSTLKIQPAELGDSAVYLCASSLDSSGANVLTFGAGSRLTVL.

The genes are TRBV12-3 or TRBV12-4 and TRBJ2-1; maybe TRBD2 (5 bases). The CDR3 covers 13 residues. V gave up 6 bases and J gave up 9 bases, with 15 bases separating them. The CDR3 loop reads CASRRPGSGEQFF. CDR3 DNA sequence: TGTGCCAGCAGAAGGCCGGGGAGTGGTGAGCAGTTCTTC.

The chain has TRBV10-3 and TRBJ2-1, with 7 bases identical to TRBD2. Losses at the gene ends were 4 bases for V and 7 bases for J; bases not matched to a gene: 1. The CDR3 runs 12 residues. Germline CDR1 and CDR2: ENHRY and SYGVKD. In DNA, the CDR3 is TGTGCCATCAGTGTGGGGGGGAATGAGCAGTTCTTC. This sequence encodes CAISVGGNEQFF.